The next 27 T cell receptor beta chains were all read from a single sample in a study of cytomegalovirus exposure and HLA in healthy donors. PCR used 60 Vbeta primers and 13 Jbeta primers. Profiling relied on immunoSEQ multiplex PCR, and the TCRdb table lists in-frame clones only, not all of them. The sample includes about 55,000 clones, about 84% seen only once; the top ten take 1.6%. Sequenced sample: PBMCs. The receptors derive from a man younger than 45 in good health and CMV-seronegative.

This clone was observed a few times. V usage is TRBV6-5 and J usage is TRBJ2-6, with D unclear. The CDR3 is 14 residues long. Germline V CDR1 and CDR2: MNHEY, SVGAGI. V dropped 6 bases and J dropped 0 bases, with 6 bases sitting between them. CDR3 sequence reads: CASRRTSGANVLTF. The DNA for the CDR3 is TGTGCCAGCAGGAGAACCTCTGGGGCCAACGTCCTGACTTTC.

The chain links TRBV28 to TRBJ1-2; D may be TRBD1 (6 bases). Germline CDR1 is MDHEN and CDR2 is SYDVKM. V was pared by 3 bases and J by 0 bases, with 11 bases between. This CDR3 has 15 residues. CDR3 coding DNA: TGTGCCAGCAGTTTCTCTAAGGGGGCTAACTATGGCTACACCTTC. It is translated as CASSFSKGANYGYTF.

The genes are TRBV7-6 and TRBJ2-7; 11 nucleotides line up with TRBD1. CDR3 length: 15 amino acids. Germline CDR1 and CDR2: SGHVS and FNYEAQ. After removal of 5 bases from V and 2 bases from J, the junction contained 5 bases not matched to a gene. CDR3: CASSQGQGGTYEQYF. DNA of the CDR3: TGTGCCAGCAGCCAGGGACAGGGGGGGACCTACGAGCAGTACTTC.

The chain links TRBV6-5 to TRBJ1-1; D possibly corresponds to TRBD1 (6 bases). CDR3 length: 14 residues. V lost 2 bases and J lost 6, with 13 bases in between. Germline CDR1 is MNHEY and CDR2 is SVGAGI. CDR3 DNA: TGTGCCAGCAGTTACGGAACAGGGACCTCTGAAGCTTTCTTT. As protein: CASSYGTGTSEAFF.

J is TRBJ2-7 and V is TRBV7-6, with 7 bases lining up with TRBD1. V shed 3 bases and J 1 base; nucleotides not matched to a gene: 9. The germline V gene encodes CDR1 SGHVS and CDR2 FNYEAQ. CDR3 size: 16 residues. As DNA, the CDR3 is TGTGCCAGCAGCTTGGGCCCTGCAGGGGGTTCCTACGAGCAGTACTTC. Protein: CASSLGPAGGSYEQYF.

The chain recombines TRBV7-2 with TRBJ2-7, with no clear D. Trimming took off 1 base at V and 0 bases at J, with 10 bases between the two ends. The CDR3 covers 15 residues. Germline V gene data show CDR1 as SGHTA and CDR2 as FQGNSA. CDR3 sequence reads: CASSLGQASSYEQYF. The CDR3 DNA reads as TGTGCCAGCAGCTTAGGGCAGGCTTCCTCCTACGAGCAGTACTTC.

The chain uses TRBV28 and TRBJ2-7; 11 nucleotides align to TRBD1. Germline V gene sequence: CDR1 MDHEN, CDR2 SYDVKM. The CDR3 is made up of 15 amino acids. Trimming at V came to 6 bases and at J to 4 bases, leaving 8 bases not matched to a gene. The CDR3, as DNA: TGTGCCAGCAGCTCGGCCGGGACAGGGGGGTACGAGCAGTACTTC. Amino acids: CASSSAGTGGYEQYF. Using reference TRBV28 and TRBJ2-7 for the parts outside the CDR3, the full variable domain is DVKVTQSSRYLVKRTGEKVFLECVQDMDHENMFWYRQDPGLGLRLIYFSYDVKMKEKGDIPEGYSVSREKKERFSLILESASTNQTSMYLCASSSAGTGGYEQYFGPGTRLTVT.

The chain couples TRBV19 to TRBJ1-3, with TRBD1 matching 8 bases. Unmatched junction bases numbered 11, after V lost 7 bases and J lost 3 bases. This CDR3 region has 16 residues. Germline V CDR1 and CDR2: LNHDA, SQIVND (reference sequence). The CDR3 sequence is CASTLSPTGVGNTIYF. For the CDR3, the DNA is TGTGCCAGTACCCTCAGCCCGACAGGGGTTGGAAACACCATATATTTT.

The chain recombines TRBV10-2 with TRBJ2-3, with D possibly being TRBD2 (6 bases). CDR1 and CDR2 from the germline V gene are WSHSY and SAAADI. The CDR3 is 16 amino acids. V shed 5 bases and J shed 1 base, with 16 bases lying between them. This chain's CDR3 is CASSTALTGGTDTQYF. The CDR3 region has the DNA TGCGCCAGCAGTACTGCCCTAACGGGGGGCACAGATACGCAGTATTTT.

The V and J genes are TRBV19 and TRBJ1-2, with D maybe TRBD1 (6 bases). The germline V gene encodes CDR1 LNHDA and CDR2 SQIVND (reference sequence). Trimming shortened V by 6 bases and J by 4 bases, and 21 bases separated the two germline ends. The CDR3 is 16 residues long. The CDR3 region is CASSPPGGPKVYGYTF. In DNA form, the CDR3 reads TGTGCCAGTAGCCCACCGGGGGGCCCTAAAGTCTATGGCTACACCTTC.

This clone has a handful of counts. The chain combines TRBV30 with TRBJ1-1; TRBD1 matches 7 bases. In germline, CDR1 is GTSNPN, CDR2 SVGIG (reference sequence). There are 15 residues in the CDR3. V shed 3 bases and J 0 bases; nucleotides not matched to a gene: 7. The CDR3 bases are TGTGCCTGGAGGAAGGGGGCGGTCATGAACACTGAAGCTTTCTTT. Translation: CAWRKGAVMNTEAFF.

The rearrangement uses TRBV4-1 and TRBJ2-5, with a possible D match to TRBD1 (5 bases). Deletions cut 0 bases from V and 3 bases from J, with 8 bases between. CDR1 is MGHRA and CDR2 is YSYEKL in the germline V gene. The CDR3 consists of 14 residues. CDR3: CASSQEVQEETQYF. The CDR3 coding sequence is TGCGCCAGCAGCCAAGAGGTACAGGAAGAGACCCAGTACTTC.

V and J are TRBV7-3 and TRBJ1-2; 11 bases are shared with TRBD1. This CDR3 has 15 amino acids. CDR1 SGHTA and CDR2 FQGTGA come from the germline V gene. V was pared by 5 bases and J by 5 bases, with 7 bases of the junction left unmatched. CDR3 sequence reads: CASSPGTGGGYGYTF. CDR3 DNA: TGTGCCAGCAGCCCTGGGACAGGGGGTGGGTATGGCTACACCTTC.

The chain uses TRBV10-3 and TRBJ2-7; 7 bases fit TRBD2. The CDR3 is 11 residues long. CDR1 ENHRY and CDR2 SYGVKD come from the germline V gene. Germline trimming cut 11 bases from V and 3 bases from J; bases unmatched to any gene: 4. For the CDR3, the DNA is TGTGCCGCCACGGGGGGCTACGAGCAGTACTTC. Protein sequence: CAATGGYEQYF.

The chain joins TRBV30 to TRBJ2-3; no clear D. Trimming removed 2 bases at V and 1 base at J, with 10 bases between. This CDR3 spans 14 amino acids. Germline V lookup: CDR1 GTSNPN, CDR2 SVGIG (reference sequence). The CDR3 sequence is CAWSHGFGTDTQYF. The CDR3 DNA sequence: TGTGCCTGGAGTCACGGGTTCGGCACAGATACGCAGTATTTT.

This clone has only a few counts. The V and J genes are TRBV6-5 and TRBJ2-6; D is possibly TRBD1 (6 bases). The CDR3 sequence is 16 residues long. Per germline, CDR1 MNHEY and CDR2 SVGAGI. The germline V and J ends were trimmed by 3 bases and 2 bases, with 11 bases remaining between them. The CDR3, as DNA: TGTGCCAGCAGTTATGCCGGACAGACTGGGGCCAACGTCCTGACTTTC. Protein: CASSYAGQTGANVLTF.

The chain has TRBV30 and TRBJ1-3, with a weak D call TRBD1 (6 bases). Trimming stripped 3 bases from V and 4 bases from J, with 25 bases between. Germline loops: CDR1 GTSNPN, CDR2 SVGIG (reference sequence). The CDR3 sequence is 18 residues long. CDR3 coding DNA: TGTGCCTGGAGCTCCGGGACAACTAGAATCGTACCGGGAAACACCATATATTTT. This encodes CAWSSGTTRIVPGNTIYF.

This chain links TRBV27 with TRBJ2-7, with TRBD2 as a possible D gene (6 bases). Germline V gene data show CDR1 as MNHEY and CDR2 as SMNVEV (reference sequence). V lost 5 bases, J lost 4 bases, and 9 bases lay in between. The CDR3 sequence is 12 residues long. The CDR3 spells CASSTGTYEQYF. CDR3 DNA: TGTGCCAGCAGTACGGGGACTTACGAGCAGTACTTC.

The chain links TRBV4-3 to TRBJ1-5; D call uncertain. The CDR3 runs 16 residues. Germline values: CDR1 LGHNA, CDR2 YSLEER. The V and J ends lost 2 bases and 7 bases respectively, with 18 bases between them. CDR3 sequence reads: CASSQIGWGEGQPQHF. CDR3 in DNA: TGCGCCAGCAGCCAAATCGGATGGGGTGAGGGACAGCCCCAGCATTTT.

V usage is TRBV27 and J usage is TRBJ2-7; 7 bases agree with TRBD1. The CDR3 is 13 residues long. Germline trimming cut 5 bases from V and 2 bases from J; bases unmatched to any gene: 3. CDR1 and CDR2 from the germline V gene are MNHEY and SMNVEV (reference sequence). The CDR3 DNA follows: TGTGCCAGCAGTGAGGGGGCCCCCTACGAGCAGTACTTC. Translating it yields CASSEGAPYEQYF.

Details on this clone: One junction end disagrees with the germline gene, perhaps due to a read error. The genes are TRBV7-7 and TRBJ2-1; tentatively, D is TRBD2 (5 bases). CDR3 length equals 15 residues. CDR1 and CDR2 from the germline V gene are SSHAT and FNYEAQ (reference sequence). CDR3 region: CASSLEAVAGNEQFF. In nucleotides, the CDR3 is TGTGCTAGCAGCTTAGAGGCAGTGGCGGGCAATGAGCAGTTCTTC.

The chain recombines TRBV7-8 with TRBJ1-5, with 7 bases lining up with TRBD1. Trimming at V came to 5 bases and at J to 6 bases, leaving 4 bases not matched to a gene. Germline V gene lookup returns CDR1 SGHVS and CDR2 FQNEAQ. The CDR3 spans 13 residues. The CDR3 protein is CASSLDRAQPQHF. In DNA, the CDR3 is TGTGCCAGCAGCCTCGACAGGGCTCAGCCCCAGCATTTT.

This chain connects TRBV12-5 to TRBJ1-2; TRBD1 matches 7 bases. V dropped 1 base and J dropped 5; count of bases not matched to a gene: 7. Germline V gene lookup returns CDR1 LGHNT and CDR2 FRNRAP. This CDR3 comprises 15 residues. The CDR3 is CASGLEPGQSYGYTF. Here the CDR3 DNA reads TGTGCTAGTGGTTTGGAACCGGGACAGAGTTATGGCTACACCTTC.

The CDR3 here is CASSQDRVGGTTDTQYF. The CDR3 nucleotides read TGTGCCAGCAGCCAAGATCGGGTCGGGGGGACCACAGATACGCAGTATTTT. The gene calls are TRBV14 and TRBJ2-3; 7 nucleotides align to TRBD2. Germline values: CDR1 SGHDN, CDR2 FVKESK. V shed 0 bases and J 2 bases; nucleotides not matched to a gene: 8. The CDR3 has 17 residues. Complete variable domain (other parts from reference TRBV14 and TRBJ2-3): EAGVTQFPSHSVIEKGQTVTLRCDPISGHDNLYWYRRVMGKEIKFLLHFVKESKQDESGMPNNRFLAERTGGTYSTLKVQPAELEDSGVYFCASSQDRVGGTTDTQYFGPGTRLTVL.

This chain joins TRBV28 and TRBJ2-1, with D maybe TRBD1 (5 bases). V was cut by 5 bases and J by 5 bases, with 19 bases left in between. Germline-derived CDR1 and CDR2 are MDHEN and SYDVKM. The CDR3 is 16 amino acids. In nucleotides, the CDR3 is TGTGCCAGCAGTCCCCAGGACGGCCAAGGGGACAATGAGCAGTTCTTC. Residues: CASSPQDGQGDNEQFF. The variable domain in full, with the rest retrieved from reference TRBV28 and TRBJ2-1, is DVKVTQSSRYLVKRTGEKVFLECVQDMDHENMFWYRQDPGLGLRLIYFSYDVKMKEKGDIPEGYSVSREKKERFSLILESASTNQTSMYLCASSPQDGQGDNEQFFGPGTRLTVL.

This chain joins TRBV29-1 and TRBJ2-3; 7 nucleotides align to TRBD2. This CDR3 spans 13 amino acids. Germline CDR1 SQVTM, CDR2 ANQGSEA. Losses at the gene ends were 4 bases for V and 2 bases for J; bases not matched to a gene: 3. The CDR3 nucleotides are TGCAGCGTTGGGGGGAGGGCCACAGATACGCAGTATTTT. Its translation: CSVGGRATDTQYF.

V gene TRBV6-1 combines with J gene TRBJ2-3; 8 bases line up with TRBD2. Looked up from germline, CDR1 is MNHNS and CDR2 is SASEGT. J gave up 6 bases and V 1 base, and 6 bases lay outside the gene matches. CDR3 length: 15 amino acids. The CDR3 nucleotides read TGTGCCAGCAGTGAAGTCGGGACTAGACAGGATACGCAGTATTTT. It specifies CASSEVGTRQDTQYF.